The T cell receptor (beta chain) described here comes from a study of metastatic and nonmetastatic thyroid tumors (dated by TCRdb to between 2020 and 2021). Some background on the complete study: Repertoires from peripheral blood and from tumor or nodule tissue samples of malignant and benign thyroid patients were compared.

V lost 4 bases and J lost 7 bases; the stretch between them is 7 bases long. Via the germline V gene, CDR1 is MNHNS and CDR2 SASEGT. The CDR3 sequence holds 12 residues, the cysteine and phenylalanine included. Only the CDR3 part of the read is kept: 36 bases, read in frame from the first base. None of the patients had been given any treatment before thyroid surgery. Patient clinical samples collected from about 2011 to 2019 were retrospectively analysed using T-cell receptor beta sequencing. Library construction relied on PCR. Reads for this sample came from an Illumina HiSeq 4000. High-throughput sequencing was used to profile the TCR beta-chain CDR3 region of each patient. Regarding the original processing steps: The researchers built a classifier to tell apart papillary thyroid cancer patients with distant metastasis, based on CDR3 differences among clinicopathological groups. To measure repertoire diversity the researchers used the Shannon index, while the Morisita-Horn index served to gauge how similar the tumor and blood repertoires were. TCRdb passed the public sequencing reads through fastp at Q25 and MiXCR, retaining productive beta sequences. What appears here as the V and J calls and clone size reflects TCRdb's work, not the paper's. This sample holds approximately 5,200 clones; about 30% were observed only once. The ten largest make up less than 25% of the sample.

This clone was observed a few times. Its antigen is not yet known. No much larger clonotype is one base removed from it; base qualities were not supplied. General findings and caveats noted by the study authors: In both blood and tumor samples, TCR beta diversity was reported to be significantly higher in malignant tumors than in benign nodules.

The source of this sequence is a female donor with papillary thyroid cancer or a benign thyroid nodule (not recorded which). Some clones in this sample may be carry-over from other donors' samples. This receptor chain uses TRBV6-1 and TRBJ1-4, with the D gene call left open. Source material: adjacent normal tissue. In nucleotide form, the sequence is TGTGCCAGCAGTGTACAAGGTGAAAAACTGTTTTTT. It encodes CASSVQGEKLFF.